The 12 T cell receptor beta chains below come from one sample, sequenced in a study of T cell repertoires and HLA-DP antigens. Method: immunoSEQ multiplex PCR; TCRdb's copy keeps in-frame clones and lacks some. The repertoire includes fewer than 95,000 clones, more than 75% of them detected once, and 1.7% sits in the top ten. Their antigens remain unidentified. Sequencing was done on a sample of CD4+ T cells from PBMCs. The receptors were gathered from a man aged 50 to 60 in good health and CMV-seronegative.

This sequence joins TRBV6-6 and TRBJ2-3; the match to TRBD1 covers 7 bases. Germline lookup yields CDR1 MNHNY and CDR2 SVGAGI (reference sequence). The trim removed 2 bases at V and 1 base at J, leaving 6 bases unmatched. This CDR3 has 16 amino acids. Here the CDR3 DNA reads TGTGCCAGCAGTTACATCAGGGGGAGAGGCACAGATACGCAGTATTTT. This gives the protein CASSYIRGRGTDTQYF.

J is TRBJ1-1 and V is TRBV9; no clear D. V was clipped by 0 bases and J by 2 bases, with 11 bases between them. The CDR3 spans 15 residues. Per the germline V gene, CDR1 is SGDLS and CDR2 is YYNGEE. This CDR3 is CASSVAVGSNTEAFF. The DNA of the CDR3 is TGTGCCAGCAGCGTAGCGGTTGGGTCCAACACTGAAGCTTTCTTT.

V gene TRBV19 combines with J gene TRBJ2-7; D unclear. Between the trimmed V and J ends, which lost 1 base and 3 bases, there was a span of 1 base. This CDR3 is 11 amino acids long. Germline CDR1 is LNHDA and CDR2 is SQIVND (reference sequence). CDR3 sequence: CASSIGYEQYF. The CDR3 DNA is TGTGCCAGTAGTATAGGCTACGAGCAGTACTTC.

The rearrangement joins TRBV28 to TRBJ2-1; 7 bases agree with TRBD2. The CDR3 sequence is 15 residues long. V shed 0 bases, J shed 6 bases, and the junction held 5 bases outside the gene matches. The germline CDR1 and CDR2 sequences are MDHEN and SYDVKM. The CDR3 loop is CASSLWAGVSNEQFF. The CDR3 bases are TGTGCCAGCAGTTTATGGGCGGGAGTAAGCAATGAGCAGTTCTTC.

The chain joins TRBV19 to TRBJ2-7; 12 bases map to TRBD1. The CDR3 is made up of 17 amino acids. From germline, CDR1 is LNHDA and CDR2 SQIVND (reference sequence). After removal of 6 bases from V and 6 bases from J, the junction contained 15 bases not matched to a gene. This chain's CDR3 is CASSKRVGQGAYGEQYF. The CDR3 DNA follows: TGTGCCAGTAGCAAACGAGTGGGACAGGGGGCCTATGGCGAGCAGTACTTC. The full variable domain, completed using reference TRBV19 and TRBJ2-7, is DGGITQSPKYLFRKEGQNVTLSCEQNLNHDAMYWYRQDPGQGLRLIYYSQIVNDFQKGDIAEGYSVSREKKESFPLTVTSAQKNPTAFYLCASSKRVGQGAYGEQYFGPGTRLTVT.

The rearrangement uses TRBV5-1 and TRBJ1-4, with TRBD1 as a possible D gene (5 bases). This CDR3 contains 15 residues. Germline V gene sequence: CDR1 SGHRS, CDR2 YFSETQ. V gave up 2 bases and J gave up 7 bases, with 15 bases separating them. DNA for the CDR3: TGCGCCAGCAGCTTTTTTGGTCAGGGAGGTGAAAAACTGTTTTTT. It specifies CASSFFGQGGEKLFF.

The chain combines TRBV5-1 with TRBJ2-7; TRBD2 might be the D (6 bases). The V gene's germline CDR1 is SGHRS and CDR2 YFSETQ. The CDR3 runs 15 residues. The germline V and J ends were trimmed by 8 bases and 0 bases, with 18 bases remaining between them. The CDR3 region has the DNA TGCGCCAGTGCCCGGGGGACTGGAGACTCCTACGAGCAGTACTTC. This gives the protein CASARGTGDSYEQYF.

This clone was seen more than once but under ten times. CDR3 DNA sequence: TGTGCCAGCAGCTTAGGGGGTAACACTGAAGCTTTCTTT. It translates to CASSLGGNTEAFF. The rearrangement uses TRBV11-3 and TRBJ1-1; the D is unclear. Deletions cut 1 base from V and 2 bases from J, with 5 bases between. The CDR3 has 13 residues. Germline V CDR1 and CDR2: SGHNT, YENEEA.

The CDR3 is CSAGGLVRFF. Written as DNA, the CDR3 is TGCAGTGCTGGGGGACTAGTCAGGTTCTTC. V gene TRBV20-1 combines with J gene TRBJ2-1, with TRBD2 identical over 8 bases. V was clipped by 5 bases and J by 15 bases; unmatched bases: 6. Germline loops: CDR1 DFQATT, CDR2 SNEGSKA (reference sequence). The CDR3 extends over 10 amino acids.

The chain has TRBV7-8 and TRBJ2-7; TRBD2 agrees at 7 bases. The germline V gene has CDR1 SGHVS and CDR2 FQNEAQ. The trim removed 4 bases at V and 3 bases at J, leaving 9 bases unmatched. The CDR3 extends over 15 amino acids. The CDR3 loop reads CASSSLGGGGYEQYF. CDR3 DNA sequence: TGTGCCAGCAGCTCCCTTGGGGGGGGTGGCTACGAGCAGTACTTC.

The V gene is TRBV5-1, the J gene TRBJ2-2; D uncertain. CDR1 is SGHRS, CDR2 YFSETQ, per germline. This CDR3 contains 14 residues. V lost 2 bases and J 6 bases, leaving 11 bases between the germline ends. CDR3 DNA: TGCGCCAGCAGCTTACACCGTTTCGCCGGGGAGCTGTTTTTT. It encodes CASSLHRFAGELFF.

This clone has more than one count but fewer than ten. The CDR3: CASSTSRGPNYGYTF. The CDR3 region has the DNA TGTGCCAGCAGTACCTCTCGTGGACCTAACTATGGCTACACCTTC. V gene TRBV28 combines with J gene TRBJ1-2; D is unclear. There are 15 residues in the CDR3. The V gene lost 5 bases and the J gene lost 0 bases, with 13 bases spanning the gap. Germline CDR1 and CDR2: MDHEN and SYDVKM.